The sequence of this T cell receptor (beta chain) was determined in a study of vaccination and CD4 T cells after COVID-19. This CDR3 is built from 16 residues. V lost 3 bases and J lost 4; bases outside the gene matches: 7. CDR1 is KGHDR and CDR2 is SFDVKD in the germline V gene. Study findings and constraints: Median SARS-CoV-2-reactive clonotype numbers went from 21 to 38; this increase was not significant. Looking at convalescent patients, a median approximately 88% of reactive clones were present only post-vaccination.

Time point in this sample: late sampling 161 to 241 days after vaccination in a few convalescent patients. Sample treatment: roughly 11-day PBMC culture with coronavirus spike peptide pools or control peptides (ViraFEST assay). Expanded clonotypes were found by TCR sequencing after peptide-pool stimulation (ViraFEST). PBMCs were cultured at fewer than 2.5 million per well with roughly 9 IU/ml IL-2 and 10 ug/ml peptide pools. Notes on this clonotype: Its target is not known.

At the Johns Hopkins FTIC core, DNA taken from cultured CD4+ T cells was sequenced by way of the Oncomine TCR Beta short-read assay. TCRdb independently ran MiXCR on the PCR reads; one entry per CDR3 protein. The sample lists around 20,000 distinct CDR3 sequences, around 40% occurring once. The sequence was obtained from a human donor who had recovered from COVID-19. The chain links TRBV24-1 to TRBJ2-7; 11 bases map to TRBD2. The sample here was CD4+ T cells from blood, cultured in vitro, taken about 7 months after SARS-CoV-2 vaccination. The CDR3 sequence: CATSDTGTSGFYEQYF. CDR3 nucleotide sequence: TGTGCCACCAGTGATACCGGGACTAGCGGCTTTTACGAGCAGTACTTC.